These T cell receptor beta chains were read from a single sample in a study of type 1 regulatory T cells. TCRdb itself ran the reads through MiXCR, one entry per CDR3 protein. Of some 90,000 distinct CDR3 sequences in the sample, 31% were seen once. Sequencing input: CD4+ T cells, either the whole sample or a sorted fraction (not recorded which). These receptors were obtained from a human donor in good health. CDR3s include the opening cysteine and the closing phenylalanine or tryptophan. A D gene is named only where the DNA matches it firmly. Some rows have no size entry. The others give once, few or many, or a class for an expanded clone.

D: TRBD2
size: NA
V: TRBV12-3/TRBV12-4
J: TRBJ2-3
DNA: TGTGCCAGCAGCATAGCGGGAGGAGATACGCAGTATTTT
CDR3: CASSIAGGDTQYF

D: NA
size: NA
V: TRBV9
J: TRBJ2-5
DNA: TGTGCCAGCAGCGTTGCTCTTAGGGACCAAGAGACCCAGTACTTC
CDR3: CASSVALRDQETQYF

D: TRBD2
size: few
V: TRBV6-2/TRBV6-3
J: TRBJ2-4
DNA: TGTGCCAGCAGTTATTTCGGAGCGGGAGGGCCGGACATTCAGTACTTC
CDR3: CASSYFGAGGPDIQYF

D: NA
size: NA
V: TRBV6-1
J: TRBJ2-7
DNA: TGTGCCAGCTCTATCGAGAAAACCTACGAGCAGTACTTC
CDR3: CASSIEKTYEQYF

D: TRBD2
size: NA
V: TRBV2
J: TRBJ2-7
DNA: TGTGCCAGCAGTGGGGCTTTGGCTAGCGGGAGTAATGAGCAGTACTTC
CDR3: CASSGALASGSNEQYF

D: NA
size: NA
V: TRBV7-2
J: TRBJ2-1
DNA: TGTGCCAGCAGCTTAGGTGGTACGGGCTGGGTTCGGGCATACAATGAGCAGTTCTTC
CDR3: CASSLGGTGWVRAYNEQFF

D: NA
size: NA
V: TRBV29-1
J: TRBJ2-7
DNA: TGCAGCGTTAAGGGTTTGTGGGACTACGAGCAGTACTTC
CDR3: CSVKGLWDYEQYF

D: NA
size: few
V: TRBV3-1
J: TRBJ1-6
DNA: TGTGCCAGCACCCCGGGGGTAGATAAGGATTCACCCCTCCACTTT
CDR3: CASTPGVDKDSPLHF

D: TRBD1
size: few
V: TRBV20-1
J: TRBJ2-5
DNA: TGCAGTGCTAGAGCGACAGGGGCTGGGTGGGAGACCCAGTACTTC
CDR3: CSARATGAGWETQYF

D: TRBD2
size: NA
V: TRBV7-3
J: TRBJ2-1
DNA: TGTGCCAGCAGCTTACGGCTAGCGGGGGACAATGAGCAGTTCTTC
CDR3: CASSLRLAGDNEQFF

D: NA
size: NA
V: TRBV6-5
J: TRBJ1-1
DNA: TGTGCCAGCAGCTGGATACAGGGTTGGAGGGTCGGCGCTTTCTTT
CDR3: CASSWIQGWRVGAFF

D: NA
size: NA
V: TRBV20-1
J: TRBJ2-1
DNA: TGCAGTGTTACCCGGGGACGGGGGCGGAACAATGAGCAGTTCTTC
CDR3: CSVTRGRGRNNEQFF

D: TRBD1
size: NA
V: TRBV7-2
J: TRBJ1-5
DNA: TGTGCCAGCAGCTTGGGGGGACAGATCAATCAGCCCCAGCATTTT
CDR3: CASSLGGQINQPQHF

D: TRBD2
size: NA
V: TRBV7-6
J: TRBJ2-7
DNA: TGTGCCAGCAGCTTAGCGAGCGGGAGGTCCTACGAGCAGTACTTC
CDR3: CASSLASGRSYEQYF

D: TRBD2
size: NA
V: TRBV6-2/TRBV6-3
J: TRBJ2-1
DNA: TGTGCCAGCAGTTACGCGGGAGTAAGGGGTGAGCAGTTCTTC
CDR3: CASSYAGVRGEQFF

D: TRBD2
size: few
V: TRBV29-1
J: TRBJ2-7
DNA: TGCAGCGTTGGACTAGCGGGTTCGTCCGTCCTGTCCTACGAGCAGTACTTC
CDR3: CSVGLAGSSVLSYEQYF

D: NA
size: NA
V: TRBV5-6
J: TRBJ2-7
DNA: TGTGCCAGCAGCGGCCCGGGGGCGGGAACTCTTAACGAGCAGTACTTC
CDR3: CASSGPGAGTLNEQYF

D: TRBD1
size: NA
V: TRBV5-1
J: TRBJ2-2
DNA: TGCGCCAGCAGCTCCGGGACAGAATCAAATACCGGGGAGCTGTTTTTT
CDR3: CASSSGTESNTGELFF

D: TRBD1
size: few
V: TRBV7-2
J: TRBJ1-6
DNA: TGTGCCAGCAGCCCCGGGACAGGTCGAAATTCACCCCTCCACTTT
CDR3: CASSPGTGRNSPLHF

D: TRBD1
size: few
V: TRBV20-1
J: TRBJ1-1
DNA: TGCAGTGCTATCCGGGACAGGGGGCGCAGCACTGAAGCTTTCTTT
CDR3: CSAIRDRGRSTEAFF

D: NA
size: few
V: TRBV7-9
J: TRBJ2-7
DNA: TGTGCCAGCAGCTTAGTGCCAGGAGGGGCCTACGAGCAGTACTTC
CDR3: CASSLVPGGAYEQYF

D: TRBD1
size: medium-sized
V: TRBV18
J: TRBJ2-7
DNA: TGTGCCAGCTCGAACAGGGGGATATCCTACGAGCAGTACTTC
CDR3: CASSNRGISYEQYF

D: NA
size: NA
V: TRBV5-1
J: TRBJ2-2
DNA: TGCGCCAGCAGCTTGGTTCTAGCGCGCAACACCGGGGAGCTGTTTTTT
CDR3: CASSLVLARNTGELFF

D: NA
size: few
V: TRBV20-1
J: TRBJ2-2
DNA: TGCAGTGCTAGGTCTTCCCTATCGACCGGGGAGCTGTTTTTT
CDR3: CSARSSLSTGELFF

D: NA
size: NA
V: TRBV6-2/TRBV6-3
J: TRBJ2-7
DNA: TGTGCCAGCAGTCAAAGTCTCCAGGGGGGCGGCGAGCAGTACTTC
CDR3: CASSQSLQGGGEQYF

D: TRBD2
size: few
V: TRBV20-1
J: TRBJ2-1
DNA: TGCAGTGCATTAATCGGGACTAGCGGGAGGTGGTCCTACAATGAGCAGTTCTTC
CDR3: CSALIGTSGRWSYNEQFF

D: TRBD1
size: few
V: TRBV18
J: TRBJ2-2
DNA: TGTGCCAGCTCACCGGACAGGGGACTTACCGGGGAGCTGTTTTTT
CDR3: CASSPDRGLTGELFF